A selection of T cell receptor beta chains follows, all from one sample in a study of memory CD4+ T cells and cytomegalovirus serostatus. Profiled with immunoSEQ multiplex PCR; TCRdb holds only in-frame clones, not every one. The sample includes more than 45,000 clones, about 74% of them seen just once. The sequencing sample was made of memory CD4+ T cells from blood. These receptors all stem from an adult in good health and CMV-seropositive. CDR3s include the opening cysteine and the closing phenylalanine or tryptophan. A D gene is named only where the DNA matches it firmly. Size is stated for part of the rows, as once, few or many counts, or as a class when the clone is expanded.

CDR3nt	CDR3aa	v_gene	j_gene	d_gene	abundance
TGTGCCAGCAACCGGGACCTTGAAGCTTTCTTT	CASNRDLEAFF	TRBV2	TRBJ1-1	.	once
TGTGCCAGCTCCCCGGGGATCTATGAAAAACTGTTTTTT	CASSPGIYEKLFF	TRBV18	TRBJ1-4	.	.
TGTGCCAGCGCAGGGGACACTGAAGCTTTCTTT	CASAGDTEAFF	TRBV6-6	TRBJ1-1	.	once
TGTGCCAGCAGTGACCTGACAGGGGTGGTAGGTGGCTACACCTTC	CASSDLTGVVGGYTF	TRBV6-1	TRBJ1-2	TRBD1	.
TGTGCCAGCAGCCAAGCTGACTTGGATACGCAGTATTTT	CASSQADLDTQYF	TRBV5-5	TRBJ2-3	.	.
TGCGCCAGCCGAGGACAGTCCTACGAGCAGTACTTC	CASRGQSYEQYF	TRBV5-1	TRBJ2-7	.	.
TGTGCCAGCAACCTATCCCGGGACAGGGTGCTTTCCTACGAGCAGTACTTC	CASNLSRDRVLSYEQYF	TRBV28	TRBJ2-7	TRBD1	.
TGTGCCAGCTCATCGCCGACTAGCCCACAAGAGACCCAGTACTTC	CASSSPTSPQETQYF	TRBV18	TRBJ2-5	TRBD2	.
TGTGCCAGCAGCGTAGACGGGGGGCAAGAGACCCAGTACTTC	CASSVDGGQETQYF	TRBV9	TRBJ2-5	TRBD2	.
TGTGCCAGCAGCCGTCATGTCAGGGGGCAGGGTCAGCCCCAGCATTTT	CASSRHVRGQGQPQHF	TRBV5-6	TRBJ1-5	TRBD1	.
TGTGCCAGCAGACGTGTAAGGGGGGTTTACGAGCAGTACTTC	CASRRVRGVYEQYF	TRBV11-2	TRBJ2-7	.	.
TGTGCTAGTGTGGCCAAAAACATTCAGTACTTC	CASVAKNIQYF	TRBV12-5	TRBJ2-4	.	few
TGCGCCAGCGAGAGGACAGGGGGCCATACTACCTCCTACAATGAGCAGTTCTTC	CASERTGGHTTSYNEQFF	TRBV4-3	TRBJ2-1	TRBD1	.
TGTGCCATCAGTGGGAGTTTAGCGGCCTCAGATACGCAGTATTTT	CAISGSLAASDTQYF	TRBV10-3	TRBJ2-3	.	.
TGTGCCAGCAGCCAGCAGGGATATACTGAAGCTTTCTTT	CASSQQGYTEAFF	TRBV7-9	TRBJ1-1	.	medium-sized
TGTGCCAGCAGTGGCCGGACAGGGGAAGGATACGAGCAGTACTTC	CASSGRTGEGYEQYF	TRBV6-1	TRBJ2-7	TRBD1	once
TGTGCCAGCCAGGGACTAGCGGGGGGGGACGATACGCAGTATTTT	CASQGLAGGDDTQYF	TRBV19	TRBJ2-3	TRBD2	.
TGTGCCAGCAGCTTAGGGGGATGGGACTATGGCTACACCTTC	CASSLGGWDYGYTF	TRBV11-2	TRBJ1-2	.	few
TGTGCCAGCAGCTTTGAGCGGGGGGCTTGGAATGAGCAGTTCTTC	CASSFERGAWNEQFF	TRBV11-2	TRBJ2-1	TRBD2	.
TGTGCCAGCAGCCGTAGCGGGGGGGCAGGATACGAGCAGTACTTC	CASSRSGGAGYEQYF	TRBV11-2	TRBJ2-7	TRBD2	once
TGTGCCATCGGAGCGAATTACGAGCAGTACTTC	CAIGANYEQYF	TRBV10-3	TRBJ2-7	.	.
TGTGCCACAAAACCGTTACAGGGATCTAATGAAAAACTGTTTTTT	CATKPLQGSNEKLFF	TRBV6-1	TRBJ1-4	.	.
TGTGCCAGCAGCTTAGGCGGGGGGTCCTCCAATGAGCAGTTCTTC	CASSLGGGSSNEQFF	TRBV7-9	TRBJ2-1	TRBD2	.
TGTGCCATCCGGGACACCTCTGGAAACACCATATATTTT	CAIRDTSGNTIYF	TRBV10-3	TRBJ1-3	.	many
TGTGCCAGCAGCCCAGGGACAGACTATGGCTACACCTTC	CASSPGTDYGYTF	TRBV11-1	TRBJ1-2	TRBD1	few
TGTGCCAGCTCACCAGGGGCCGCTGGAAACACCATATATTTT	CASSPGAAGNTIYF	TRBV18	TRBJ1-3	.	few
TGCGCCAGCAGCGCCGCCCTGGGGGAGACCCAGTACTTC	CASSAALGETQYF	TRBV5-1	TRBJ2-5	.	.
TGTGCCAGCAGCTCGCTCAGGAATTCACCCCTCCACTTT	CASSSLRNSPLHF	TRBV7-2	TRBJ1-6	.	.
TGCGCCAGCAGCCAATTTGGGGTATCAGATACGCAGTATTTT	CASSQFGVSDTQYF	TRBV4-3	TRBJ2-3	.	.
TGCGCCAGCAGCCAAGTAGGACAGGGGATCGGTACCGGGGAGCTGTTTTTT	CASSQVGQGIGTGELFF	TRBV4-3	TRBJ2-2	TRBD1	.
TGTGCCAGCAGCTTAGTCGGCAGCGTCGGGGAGCTGTTTTTT	CASSLVGSVGELFF	TRBV11-2	TRBJ2-2	.	.
TGTGCCATCAGTGAAACGGACTCGGGCGGGGGACCCATTGAGCAGTACTTC	CAISETDSGGGPIEQYF	TRBV10-3	TRBJ2-7	TRBD2	.
TGTGCCAGTTCCTCCCCGGGGGACTCAGAGACCCAGTACTTC	CASSSPGDSETQYF	TRBV25-1	TRBJ2-5	.	.
TGTGCCAGCAGCCAGTCGTCCGTCGGGGGCTACACCTTC	CASSQSSVGGYTF	TRBV4-2	TRBJ1-2	.	few